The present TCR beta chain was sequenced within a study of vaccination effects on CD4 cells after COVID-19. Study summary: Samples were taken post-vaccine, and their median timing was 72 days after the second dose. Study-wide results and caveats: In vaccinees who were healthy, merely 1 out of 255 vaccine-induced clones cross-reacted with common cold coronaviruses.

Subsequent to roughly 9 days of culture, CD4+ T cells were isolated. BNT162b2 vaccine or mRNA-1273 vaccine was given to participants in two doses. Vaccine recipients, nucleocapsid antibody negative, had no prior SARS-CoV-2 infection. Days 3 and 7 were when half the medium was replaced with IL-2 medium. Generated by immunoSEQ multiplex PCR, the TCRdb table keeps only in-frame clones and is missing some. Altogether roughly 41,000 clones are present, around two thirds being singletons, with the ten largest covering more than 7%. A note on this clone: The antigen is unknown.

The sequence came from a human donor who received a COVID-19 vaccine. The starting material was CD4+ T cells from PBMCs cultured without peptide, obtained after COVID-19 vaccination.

CDR3 nucleotide sequence: TGCGCCAGCAGCTTGTTGCAATCCTACAATGAGCAGTTCTTC. Protein: CASSLLQSYNEQFF. J is TRBJ2-1 and V is TRBV5-1; D gene ambiguous. Deletions cut 1 base from V and 1 base from J, with 6 bases between. Germline loops: CDR1 SGHRS, CDR2 YFSETQ. CDR3 length: 14 residues. Full variable domain (remainder filled in from reference TRBV5-1 and TRBJ2-1): KAGVTQTPRYLIKTRGQQVTLSCSPISGHRSVSWYQQTPGQGLQFLFEYFSETQRNKGNFPGRFSGRQFSNSRSEMNVSTLELGDSALYLCASSLLQSYNEQFFGPGTRLTVL.